One sample yielded the 7 T cell receptor beta chains listed below, sequenced in a study of blood T cells in healthy people across ages. Through a sample-barcoded 5' primer and a J-beta primer mix, a second PCR was run for roughly 6 to 11 cycles. Using its own MiXCR run on the 5' RACE reads, TCRdb lists one record per CDR3 protein. The table lists some 790,000 distinct CDR3 sequences, more than 25% of them singletons. The sequenced sample consisted of blood. The receptor source for this set is a woman over 75 in good health.

This clonotype was detected only a few times. The V gene is TRBV29-1, the J gene TRBJ2-1, with D tentatively TRBD2 (6 bases). The CDR3 covers 13 residues. Looked up from germline, CDR1 is SQVTM and CDR2 is ANQGSEA. V gave up 7 bases and J gave up 0 bases, with 10 bases separating them. In DNA, the CDR3 is TGCAGCGGACGGGACTCCTCCTACAATGAGCAGTTCTTC. Amino acids: CSGRDSSYNEQFF.

At least ten counts were recorded for this clonotype. The V and J genes are TRBV4-3 and TRBJ2-5; TRBD2 matches 8 bases. Trimming removed 0 bases from V and 4 bases from J; junction bases left unmatched: 7. Germline assignment: CDR1 LGHNA and CDR2 YSLEER. The CDR3 has 16 residues. The CDR3 spells CASSQDRSGGLETQYF. In nucleotides, the CDR3 is TGCGCCAGCAGCCAAGATAGAAGCGGGGGCCTAGAGACCCAGTACTTC.

The chain combines TRBV7-2 with TRBJ2-1; perhaps TRBD2 as D (6 bases). CDR1 and CDR2 from the germline V gene are SGHTA and FQGNSA. Trimming took off 5 bases at V and 4 bases at J, with 15 bases between the two ends. The CDR3 contains 15 residues. CDR3 residues: CASSPGLTYYNEQFF. As DNA, the CDR3 is TGTGCCAGCAGCCCGGGACTCACCTATTACAATGAGCAGTTCTTC. The full variable domain, completed using reference TRBV7-2 and TRBJ2-1, is GAGVSQSPSNKVTEKGKDVELRCDPISGHTALYWYRQSLGQGLEFLIYFQGNSAPDKSGLPSDRFSAERTGGSVSTLTIQRTQQEDSAVYLCASSPGLTYYNEQFFGPGTRLTVL.

This clonotype was recorded many times. The J gene is TRBJ2-5, the V gene TRBV27; a possible D gene is TRBD1 (5 bases). The CDR3 is 13 amino acids. Germline V gene lookup returns CDR1 MNHEY and CDR2 SMNVEV (reference sequence). V was trimmed by 2 bases and J by 3 bases, leaving 7 bases between them. The CDR3 nucleotides are TGTGCCAGCAGTTTAAAGGGGAAAGAGACCCAGTACTTC. Its translation is CASSLKGKETQYF.

This clonotype was seen repeatedly, ten times or more. This chain joins TRBV29-1 and TRBJ2-1, with D tentatively TRBD1 or TRBD2 (6 bases each). The CDR3 extends over 15 amino acids. V gave up 6 bases and J gave up 4 bases, with 19 bases separating them. The germline gives CDR1 SQVTM, CDR2 ANQGSEA. The CDR3 DNA reads TGCAGCGTCGCTTCGCGGGACAAGAATTACAATGAGCAGTTCTTC. Translated, it gives CSVASRDKNYNEQFF.

The chain has TRBV6-6 and TRBJ1-1, with D hard to call. V shed 8 bases and J shed 4 bases, with 11 bases lying between them. This CDR3 is 12 amino acids long. Per the germline V gene, CDR1 is MNHNY and CDR2 is SVGAGI (reference sequence). The CDR3, as DNA: TGTGCCAGCCAAGAAGGGTCCACTGAAGCTTTCTTT. This translates into CASQEGSTEAFF.

There are a few counts of this clonotype. This chain connects TRBV9 to TRBJ2-7; D might be TRBD1 (5 bases). CDR3 length equals 15 residues. The germline V gene encodes CDR1 SGDLS and CDR2 YYNGEE. Trimming pared 0 bases from V and 2 bases from J, leaving 12 bases between. CDR3 in amino acids: CASSVGPKGTYEQYF. In nucleotides, the CDR3 is TGTGCCAGCAGCGTAGGTCCAAAGGGGACCTACGAGCAGTACTTC. The full variable domain, rest sourced from reference TRBV9 and TRBJ2-7, is DSGVTQTPKHLITATGQRVTLRCSPRSGDLSVYWYQQSLDQGLQFLIQYYNGEERAKGNILERFSAQQFPDLHSELNLSSLELGDSALYFCASSVGPKGTYEQYFGPGTRLTVT.